This entry features one T cell receptor (beta chain) sequence. Its antigen is not known. The sample is drawn from a study of cytomegalovirus exposure and HLA in healthy donors. General observations from the study: In the approximately 130 validation repertoires, a later analysis found that first-cohort TCR clusters tended to co-occur. Most TCR sequences were seen very rarely across donors, but some public TCRs occurred in many.

Sequencing was performed with immunoSEQ multiplex PCR; in TCRdb, only in-frame clones are kept and a portion is missing. Of fewer than 350,000 clones in the sample, approximately 88% were seen once. CDR3 length: 17 residues. The germline V gene has CDR1 LGHNA and CDR2 YSLEER. Trimming shortened V by 1 base and J by 2 bases, and 16 bases separated the two germline ends. Source material: PBMCs. This receptor was taken from a woman aged 18-30 years in good health and CMV-seronegative. The chain employs TRBV4-3 and TRBJ2-3; D is undetermined. The CDR3 is CASSQGRVGRYTDTQYF. CDR3 coding DNA: TGCGCCAGCAGCCAAGGCCGTGTGGGCCGTTACACAGATACGCAGTATTTT.